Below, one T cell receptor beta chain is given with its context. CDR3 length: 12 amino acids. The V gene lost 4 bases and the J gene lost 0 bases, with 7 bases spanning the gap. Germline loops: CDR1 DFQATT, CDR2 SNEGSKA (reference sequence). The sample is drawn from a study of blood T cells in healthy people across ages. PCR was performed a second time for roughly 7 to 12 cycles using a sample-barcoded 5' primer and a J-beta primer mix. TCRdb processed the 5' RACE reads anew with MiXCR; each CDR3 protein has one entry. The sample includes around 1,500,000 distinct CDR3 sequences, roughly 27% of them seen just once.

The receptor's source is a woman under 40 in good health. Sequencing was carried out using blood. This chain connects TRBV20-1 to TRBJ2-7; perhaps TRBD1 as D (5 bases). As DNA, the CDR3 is TGCAGTGCTACGGACAACTCCTACGAGCAGTACTTC. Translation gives CSATDNSYEQYF.